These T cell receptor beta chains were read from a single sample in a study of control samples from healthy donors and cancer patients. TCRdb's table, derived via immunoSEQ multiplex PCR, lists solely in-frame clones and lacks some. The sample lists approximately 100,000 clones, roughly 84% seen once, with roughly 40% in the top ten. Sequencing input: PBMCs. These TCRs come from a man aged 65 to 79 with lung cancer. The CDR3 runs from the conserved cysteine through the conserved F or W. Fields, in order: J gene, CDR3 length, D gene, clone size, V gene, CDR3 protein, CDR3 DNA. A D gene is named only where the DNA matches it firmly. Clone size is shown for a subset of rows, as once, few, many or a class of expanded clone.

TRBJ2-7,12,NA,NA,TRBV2,CASRLAGVEQYF,TGTGCCAGCAGGCTGGCCGGGGTCGAGCAGTACTTC
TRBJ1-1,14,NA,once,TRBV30,CAWSDTTENTEAFF,TGTGCCTGGAGCGATACGACAGAGAACACTGAAGCTTTCTTT
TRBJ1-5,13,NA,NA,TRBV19,CASSMGQEQPQHF,TGTGCCAGTAGTATGGGACAAGAGCAGCCCCAGCATTTT
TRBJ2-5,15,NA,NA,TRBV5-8,CASSLEAGGQETQYF,TGTGCCAGCAGCTTGGAGGCAGGGGGGCAAGAGACCCAGTACTTC
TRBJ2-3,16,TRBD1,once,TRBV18,CASSPGQGGIVDTQYF,TGTGCCAGCTCACCGGGACAGGGGGGCATAGTAGATACGCAGTATTTT
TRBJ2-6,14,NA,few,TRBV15,CATGSGKGANVLTF,TGTGCCACCGGGTCCGGAAAAGGGGCCAACGTCCTGACTTTC
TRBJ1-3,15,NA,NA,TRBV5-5,CASSWGTGGLNTIYF,TGTGCCAGCAGCTGGGGAACTGGGGGCTTAAACACCATATATTTT
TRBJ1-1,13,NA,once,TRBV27,CASKRGVNTEAFF,TGTGCCAGCAAGCGAGGAGTTAACACTGAAGCTTTCTTT
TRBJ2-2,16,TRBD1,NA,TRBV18,CASSTRTGGAGGELFF,TGTGCCAGCTCTACAAGGACAGGGGGCGCCGGCGGGGAGCTGTTTTTT
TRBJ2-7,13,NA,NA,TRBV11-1,CASSPIDSYEQYF,TGTGCCAGCAGCCCCATCGACAGCTACGAGCAGTACTTC
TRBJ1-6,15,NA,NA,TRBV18,CASSPMQGKNSPLHF,TGTGCCAGCTCACCGATGCAGGGGAAAAATTCACCCCTCCACTTT
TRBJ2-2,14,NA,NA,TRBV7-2,CASSAGHSTGELFF,TGTGCCAGCAGCGCGGGACATTCCACCGGGGAGCTGTTTTTT
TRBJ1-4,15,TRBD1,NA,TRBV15,CATSIDRASNEKLFF,TGTGCCACCAGCATTGACAGGGCTAGTAATGAAAAACTGTTTTTT
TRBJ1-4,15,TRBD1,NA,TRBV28,CASSRPGQSNEKLFF,TGTGCCAGCAGTCGACCGGGACAGTCTAATGAAAAACTGTTTTTT
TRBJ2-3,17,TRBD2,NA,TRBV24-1,CATSDLLVGGGTDTQYF,TGTGCCACCAGTGATTTGTTGGTCGGGGGGGGCACAGATACGCAGTATTTT
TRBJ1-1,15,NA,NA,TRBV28,CASRRTSYRDTEAFF,TGTGCCAGCAGAAGGACGTCCTACAGGGACACTGAAGCTTTCTTT
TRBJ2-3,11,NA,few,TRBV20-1,CSAARQDTQYF,TGCAGTGCTGCCCGGCAGGATACGCAGTATTTT
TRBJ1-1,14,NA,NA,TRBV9,CASSVLSQNTEAFF,TGTGCCAGCAGCGTCCTAAGTCAGAACACTGAAGCTTTCTTT
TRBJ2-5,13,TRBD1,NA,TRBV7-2,CASSLGTGGTQYF,TGTGCCAGCAGCTTAGGGACAGGGGGGACCCAGTACTTC
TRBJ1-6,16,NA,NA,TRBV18,CASSPPGVRDRLPLHF,TGTGCCAGCTCACCACCGGGCGTTAGGGATAGGTTACCCCTCCACTTT
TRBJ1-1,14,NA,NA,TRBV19,CASSRGARATEAFF,TGTGCCAGTAGTAGGGGAGCCCGGGCCACTGAAGCTTTCTTT
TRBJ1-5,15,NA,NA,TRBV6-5,CASGAIRQGLEPQHF,TGTGCCAGCGGAGCGATCCGGCAGGGTTTGGAGCCCCAGCATTTT
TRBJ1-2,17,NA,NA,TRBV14,CASSQDRAGSRGDGYTF,TGTGCCAGCAGCCAAGATCGGGCGGGTAGTCGAGGAGATGGCTACACCTTC
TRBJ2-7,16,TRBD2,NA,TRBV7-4,CASSPTGGIYYVEQYF,TGTGCCAGCAGCCCCACGGGGGGGATATACTACGTGGAGCAGTACTTC
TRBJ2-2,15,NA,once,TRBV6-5,CASSKGPPNTGELFF,TGTGCCAGCAGCAAGGGTCCCCCGAACACCGGGGAGCTGTTTTTT
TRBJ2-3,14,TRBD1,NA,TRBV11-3,CASSPDRSGDTQYF,TGTGCCAGCAGTCCGGACAGGAGTGGGGATACGCAGTATTTT
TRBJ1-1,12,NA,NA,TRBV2,CASSEGQGFAFF,TGTGCCAGCAGTGAGGGCCAGGGTTTTGCTTTCTTT
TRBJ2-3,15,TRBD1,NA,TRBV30,CAWSRTGGRTDTQYF,TGTGCCTGGAGCCGGACAGGGGGTCGCACAGATACGCAGTATTTT
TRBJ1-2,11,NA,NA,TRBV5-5,CASLSGGGYTF,TGTGCCAGCCTGTCGGGGGGAGGCTACACCTTC
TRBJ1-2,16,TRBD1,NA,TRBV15,CATSKETGGAYGGYTF,TGTGCCACCAGCAAAGAAACAGGGGGCGCTTATGGTGGCTACACCTTC
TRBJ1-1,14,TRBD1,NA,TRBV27,CASYRTGKGAEAFF,TGTGCCAGCTATAGGACAGGGAAAGGGGCTGAAGCTTTCTTT
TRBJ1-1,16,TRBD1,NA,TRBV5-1,CASSLNPTGIRAEAFF,TGCGCCAGCAGCTTGAACCCGACAGGGATTAGGGCTGAAGCTTTCTTT
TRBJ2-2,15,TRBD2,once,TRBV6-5,CASTSLAGGRGELFF,TGTGCCAGCACCTCCTTAGCGGGGGGGCGCGGGGAGCTGTTTTTT
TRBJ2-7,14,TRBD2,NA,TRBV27,CASSLNSGLYEQYF,TGTGCCAGCAGTTTAAATAGCGGGCTCTACGAGCAGTACTTC
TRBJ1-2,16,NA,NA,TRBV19,CASSIGQIDNNYGYTF,TGTGCCAGTAGTATTGGTCAAATCGACAACAACTATGGCTACACCTTC
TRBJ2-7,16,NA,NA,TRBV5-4,CASSLEPRLTSYEQYF,TGTGCCAGCAGCTTGGAACCCAGGCTCACCTCCTACGAGCAGTACTTC
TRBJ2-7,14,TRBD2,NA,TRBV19,CASKPTSGVYEQYF,TGTGCCAGTAAACCAACTAGCGGGGTCTACGAGCAGTACTTC
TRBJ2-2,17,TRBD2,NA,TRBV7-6,CASSSLLAGGPTGELFF,TGTGCCAGCAGCTCGTTACTAGCGGGGGGGCCAACCGGGGAGCTGTTTTTT
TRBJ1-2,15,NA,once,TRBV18,CASSPPNGREAGYTF,TGTGCCAGCTCACCGCCTAACGGGAGGGAGGCTGGCTACACCTTC
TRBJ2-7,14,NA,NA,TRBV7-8,CASSFGQGRDEQYF,NA
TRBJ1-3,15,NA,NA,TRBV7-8,CASSLEGRKRNTIYF,TGTGCCAGCAGCTTAGAGGGCCGCAAAAGAAACACCATATATTTT
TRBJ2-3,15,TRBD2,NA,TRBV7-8,CASSLGAGGPDTQYF,TGTGCCAGCAGCTTAGGGGCGGGGGGACCAGATACGCAGTATTTT
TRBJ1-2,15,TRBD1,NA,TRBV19,CASSTPDRINYGYTF,TGTGCCAGTAGTACTCCGGACAGGATTAACTATGGCTACACCTTC
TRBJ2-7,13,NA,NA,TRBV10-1,CASSDPPTYEQYF,TGCGCCAGCAGTGACCCCCCGACCTACGAGCAGTACTTC
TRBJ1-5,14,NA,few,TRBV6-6,CASSYSSLNQPQHF,TGTGCCAGCAGTTACTCGAGCCTTAATCAGCCCCAGCATTTT
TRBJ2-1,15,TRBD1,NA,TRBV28,CASSFSQGLNIEQFF,TGTGCCAGCAGTTTTTCACAGGGGCTTAACATAGAGCAGTTCTTC
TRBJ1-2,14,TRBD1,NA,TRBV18,CASSPTGGNYGYTF,TGTGCCAGCTCACCCACAGGGGGTAACTATGGCTACACCTTC
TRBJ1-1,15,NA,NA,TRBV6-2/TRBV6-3,CASSYLRGIETEAFF,TGTGCCAGCAGTTACCTCAGGGGAATAGAGACTGAAGCTTTCTTT
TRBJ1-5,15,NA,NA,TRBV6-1,CASSEGRGPRQPQHF,TGTGCCAGCAGTGAAGGAAGAGGACCTCGGCAGCCCCAGCATTTT
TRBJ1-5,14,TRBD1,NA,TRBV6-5,CASNLGQGYQPQHF,TGTGCCAGCAATTTAGGACAGGGGTATCAGCCCCAGCATTTT
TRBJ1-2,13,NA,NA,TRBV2,CASHTGSNYGYTF,TGTGCCAGCCATACAGGGAGCAACTATGGCTACACCTTC
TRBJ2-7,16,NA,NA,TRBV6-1,CASSEFGSPSTYEQYF,TGTGCCAGCAGTGAATTTGGGTCCCCTAGTACCTACGAGCAGTACTTC
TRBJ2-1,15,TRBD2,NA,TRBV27,CASSATSGGYNGQFF,TGTGCCAGCAGTGCGACTAGCGGGGGGTACAATGGGCAGTTCTTC